The present entry profiles one T cell receptor beta chain with its context. Its target is not known. These data are taken from a study of T cell responses to AZD1222 COVID-19 vaccine. Sequencing was performed with immunoSEQ multiplex PCR; in TCRdb, only in-frame clones are kept and a portion is missing. The sample contains 200,000 or so clones, 75% to 90% of which appear only once. The CDR3 contains 14 residues. The germline CDR1 and CDR2 sequences are SGHRS and YFSETQ. The V end was cut by 0 bases, the J end by 3 bases, with 8 bases between. Study-wide results and caveats: As reported, nearly half of all spike-specific TCRs target variant regions that are unmutated. Spike-specific TCR repertoires showed rising breadth and depth after two AZD1222 doses. Clonal diversity may have been underestimated, and the donors were mostly white British, with more females than males. Repertoire collection took place solely once the T cell response had peaked.

Here the sequenced sample was peripheral blood, taken on day 0 of MenACWY control vaccination. The chain couples TRBV5-1 to TRBJ2-3; possibly TRBD1 or TRBD2 for D (5 bases each). This TCR came from an adult in good health. The CDR3 is CASSLGEGTDTQYF. CDR3 DNA sequence: TGCGCCAGCAGCTTGGGAGAGGGGACAGATACGCAGTATTTT. The variable domain in full, completed from reference TRBV5-1 and TRBJ2-3, reads KAGVTQTPRYLIKTRGQQVTLSCSPISGHRSVSWYQQTPGQGLQFLFEYFSETQRNKGNFPGRFSGRQFSNSRSEMNVSTLELGDSALYLCASSLGEGTDTQYFGPGTRLTVL.